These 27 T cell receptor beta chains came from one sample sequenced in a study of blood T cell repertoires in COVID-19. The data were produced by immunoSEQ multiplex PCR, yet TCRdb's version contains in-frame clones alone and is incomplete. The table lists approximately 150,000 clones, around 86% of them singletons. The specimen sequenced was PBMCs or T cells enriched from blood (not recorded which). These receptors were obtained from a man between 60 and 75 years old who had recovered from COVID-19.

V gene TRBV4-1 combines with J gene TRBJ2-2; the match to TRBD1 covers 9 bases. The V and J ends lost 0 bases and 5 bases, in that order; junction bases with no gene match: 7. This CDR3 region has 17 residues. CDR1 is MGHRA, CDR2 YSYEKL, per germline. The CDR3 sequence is CASSQEKDRGRTGELFF. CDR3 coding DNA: TGCGCCAGCAGCCAAGAAAAGGACAGGGGACGGACCGGGGAGCTGTTTTTT.

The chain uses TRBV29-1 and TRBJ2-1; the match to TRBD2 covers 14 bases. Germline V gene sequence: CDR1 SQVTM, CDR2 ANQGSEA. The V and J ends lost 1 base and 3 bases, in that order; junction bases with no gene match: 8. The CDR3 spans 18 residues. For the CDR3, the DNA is TGCAGCGTTGAAGGCGGGACTAGCGGGGGCCGAGGCTACAATGAGCAGTTCTTC. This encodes CSVEGGTSGGRGYNEQFF.

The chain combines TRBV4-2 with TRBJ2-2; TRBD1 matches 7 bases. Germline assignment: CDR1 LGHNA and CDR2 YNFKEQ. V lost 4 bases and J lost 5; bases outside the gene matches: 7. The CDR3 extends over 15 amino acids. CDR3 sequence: CASSRGQEKTGELFF. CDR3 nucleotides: TGTGCCAGCAGCCGCGGACAGGAAAAAACCGGGGAGCTGTTTTTT.

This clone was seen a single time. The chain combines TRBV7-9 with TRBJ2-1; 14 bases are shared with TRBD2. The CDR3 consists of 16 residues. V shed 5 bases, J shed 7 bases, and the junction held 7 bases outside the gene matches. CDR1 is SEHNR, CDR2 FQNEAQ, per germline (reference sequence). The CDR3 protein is CASSIRTSGRRNEQFF. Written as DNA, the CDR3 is TGTGCCAGCAGCATTAGGACTAGCGGGAGGAGGAATGAGCAGTTCTTC.

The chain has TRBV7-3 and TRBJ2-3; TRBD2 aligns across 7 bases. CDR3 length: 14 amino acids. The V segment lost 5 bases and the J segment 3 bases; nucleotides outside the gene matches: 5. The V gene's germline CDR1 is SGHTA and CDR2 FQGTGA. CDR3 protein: CASSPRTRTDTQYF. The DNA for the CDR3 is TGTGCCAGCAGCCCCCGGACTAGAACAGATACGCAGTATTTT.

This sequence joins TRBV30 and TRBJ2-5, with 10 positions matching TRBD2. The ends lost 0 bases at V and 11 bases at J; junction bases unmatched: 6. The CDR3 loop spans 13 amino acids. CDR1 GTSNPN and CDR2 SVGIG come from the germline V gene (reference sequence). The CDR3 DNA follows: TGTGCCTGGAGTGTCTTAGCGGGGGGTTATCAGTACTTC. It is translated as CAWSVLAGGYQYF.

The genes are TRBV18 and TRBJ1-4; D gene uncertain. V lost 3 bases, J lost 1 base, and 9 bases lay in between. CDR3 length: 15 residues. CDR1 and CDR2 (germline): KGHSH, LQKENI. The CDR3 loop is CASSPAGGTNEKLFF. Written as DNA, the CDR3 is TGTGCCAGCTCACCGGCTGGAGGAACTAATGAAAAACTGTTTTTT.

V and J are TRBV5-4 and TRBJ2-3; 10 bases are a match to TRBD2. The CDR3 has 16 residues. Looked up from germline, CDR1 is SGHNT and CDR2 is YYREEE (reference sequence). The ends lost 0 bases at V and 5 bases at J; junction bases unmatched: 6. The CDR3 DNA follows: TGTGCCAGCAGCTTGGAGCTAGCGGGGGTTAAAGATACGCAGTATTTT. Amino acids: CASSLELAGVKDTQYF.

CDR3 nucleotides: TGCGCCAGCAGCTTGAATGGGGAGCACGAGCAGTACTTC. Translating gives CASSLNGEHEQYF. The genes are TRBV5-1 and TRBJ2-7, with a tentative D call TRBD2 (5 bases). The CDR3 sequence is 13 residues long. Looked up from germline, CDR1 is SGHRS and CDR2 is YFSETQ. V was clipped by 1 base and J by 5 bases, with 10 bases between them.

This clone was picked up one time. CDR3 nucleotides: TGTGCCACCGCGACTGGAGCGGGGGGCTACAATGAGCAGTTCTTC. Encoded protein: CATATGAGGYNEQFF. The chain employs TRBV19 and TRBJ2-1; 9 nucleotides agree with TRBD2. Germline V gene lookup returns CDR1 LNHDA and CDR2 SQIVND (reference sequence). Trimming removed 10 bases from V and 3 bases from J; junction bases left unmatched: 10. This CDR3 comprises 15 residues. Combining the CDR3 with reference TRBV19 and TRBJ2-1 gives the whole variable domain DGGITQSPKYLFRKEGQNVTLSCEQNLNHDAMYWYRQDPGQGLRLIYYSQIVNDFQKGDIAEGYSVSREKKESFPLTVTSAQKNPTAFYLCATATGAGGYNEQFFGPGTRLTVL.

The CDR3 sequence: CASSLSGLPYGYTF. CDR3 bases: TGTGCCAGCAGTTTGTCAGGCCTACCCTATGGCTACACCTTC. J is TRBJ1-2 and V is TRBV27; no reliable D call. Germline CDR1 is MNHEY and CDR2 is SMNVEV (reference sequence). The CDR3 is 14 amino acids. The germline V and J ends were trimmed by 3 bases and 4 bases, with 12 bases remaining between them.

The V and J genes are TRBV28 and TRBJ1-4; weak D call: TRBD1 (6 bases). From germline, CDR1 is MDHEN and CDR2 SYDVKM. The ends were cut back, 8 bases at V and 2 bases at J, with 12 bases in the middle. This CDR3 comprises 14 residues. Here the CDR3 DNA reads TGTGCCAGCCGTGGGCAGGGGACTAATGAAAAACTGTTTTTT. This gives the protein CASRGQGTNEKLFF.

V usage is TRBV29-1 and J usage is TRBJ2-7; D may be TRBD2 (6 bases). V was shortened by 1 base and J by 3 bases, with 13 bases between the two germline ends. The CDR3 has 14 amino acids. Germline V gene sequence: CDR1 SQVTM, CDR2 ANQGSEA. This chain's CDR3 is CSVEAGTGIYEQYF. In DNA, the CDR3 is TGCAGCGTTGAAGCCGGGACTGGGATCTACGAGCAGTACTTC.

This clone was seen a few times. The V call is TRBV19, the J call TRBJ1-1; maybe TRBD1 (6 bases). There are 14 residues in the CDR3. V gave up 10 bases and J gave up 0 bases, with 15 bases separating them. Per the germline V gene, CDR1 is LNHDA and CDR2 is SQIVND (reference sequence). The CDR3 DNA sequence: TGTGCCATCAAACGAGGGGGAATGAACACTGAAGCTTTCTTT. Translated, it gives CAIKRGGMNTEAFF.

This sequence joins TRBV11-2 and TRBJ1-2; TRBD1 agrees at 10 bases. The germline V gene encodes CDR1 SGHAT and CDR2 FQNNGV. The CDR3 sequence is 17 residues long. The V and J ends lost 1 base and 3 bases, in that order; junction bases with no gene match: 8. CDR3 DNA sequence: TGTGCCAGCAGCTTAGGCGCGACAGGGGGCGCTTACTATGGCTACACCTTC. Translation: CASSLGATGGAYYGYTF.

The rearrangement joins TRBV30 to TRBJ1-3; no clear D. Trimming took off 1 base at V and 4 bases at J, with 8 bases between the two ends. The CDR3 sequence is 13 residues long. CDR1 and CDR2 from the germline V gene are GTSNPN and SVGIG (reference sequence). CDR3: CAWSDLLGNTIYF. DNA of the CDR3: TGTGCCTGGAGTGACCTATTAGGAAACACCATATATTTT.

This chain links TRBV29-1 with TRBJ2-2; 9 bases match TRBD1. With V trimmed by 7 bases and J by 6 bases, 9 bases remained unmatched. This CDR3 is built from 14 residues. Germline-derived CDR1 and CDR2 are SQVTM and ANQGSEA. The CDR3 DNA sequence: TGCAGCGGTACCGGGACAGGGTTGGCCGGGGAGCTGTTTTTT. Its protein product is CSGTGTGLAGELFF.

CDR3 DNA: TGCGCCAGCAGCCGTATTCTGAAGAACGACTGGAACACCGGGGAGCTGTTTTTT. It specifies CASSRILKNDWNTGELFF. This chain joins TRBV4-1 and TRBJ2-2; unclear D gene. The length of the CDR3 is 18 residues. The V end lost 4 bases, the J end lost 1 base, and 19 bases lay between the germline ends. The germline V gene encodes CDR1 MGHRA and CDR2 YSYEKL.

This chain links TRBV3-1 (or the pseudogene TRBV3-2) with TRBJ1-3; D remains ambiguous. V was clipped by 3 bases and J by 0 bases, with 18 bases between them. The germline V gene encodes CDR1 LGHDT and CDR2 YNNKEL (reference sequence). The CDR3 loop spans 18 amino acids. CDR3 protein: CASSQTSVRRSSGNTIYF. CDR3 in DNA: TGTGCCAGCAGCCAGACGAGCGTGAGGCGTAGCTCTGGAAACACCATATATTTT.

CDR3 protein: CAWNRGVPTGELFF. As DNA, the CDR3 is TGTGCCTGGAACAGGGGGGTGCCGACCGGGGAGCTGTTTTTT. The V call is TRBV30, the J call TRBJ2-2, with 8 positions matching TRBD1. The trim removed 4 bases at V and 5 bases at J, leaving 6 bases unmatched. The CDR3 extends over 14 amino acids. Germline lookup yields CDR1 GTSNPN and CDR2 SVGIG (reference sequence).

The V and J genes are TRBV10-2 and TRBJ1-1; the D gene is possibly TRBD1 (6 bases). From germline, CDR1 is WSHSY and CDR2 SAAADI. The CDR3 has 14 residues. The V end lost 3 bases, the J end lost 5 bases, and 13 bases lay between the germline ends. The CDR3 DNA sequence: TGCGCCAGCAGTGATGTCAGGGGTTGGACTGAAGCTTTCTTT. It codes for CASSDVRGWTEAFF.

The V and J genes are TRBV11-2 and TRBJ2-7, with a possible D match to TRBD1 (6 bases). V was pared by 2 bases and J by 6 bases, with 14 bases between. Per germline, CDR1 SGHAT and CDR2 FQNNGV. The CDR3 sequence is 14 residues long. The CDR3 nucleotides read TGTGCCAGCAGCTTAAGGTTCTCAGGGGCCGAGCAGTACTTC. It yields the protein CASSLRFSGAEQYF.

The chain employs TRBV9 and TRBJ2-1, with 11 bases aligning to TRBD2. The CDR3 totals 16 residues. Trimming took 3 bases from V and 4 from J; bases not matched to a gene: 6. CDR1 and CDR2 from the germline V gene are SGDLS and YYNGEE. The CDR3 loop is CASSARLAGRYNEQFF. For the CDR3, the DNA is TGTGCCAGCAGCGCCAGACTAGCGGGGCGTTACAATGAGCAGTTCTTC.

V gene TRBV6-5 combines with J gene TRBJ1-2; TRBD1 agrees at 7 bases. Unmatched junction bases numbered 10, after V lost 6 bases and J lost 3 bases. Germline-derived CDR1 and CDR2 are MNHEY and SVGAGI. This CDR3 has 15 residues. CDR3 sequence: CASRHKNRGHYGYTF. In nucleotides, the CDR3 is TGTGCCAGCAGACACAAAAACAGGGGTCACTATGGCTACACCTTC.

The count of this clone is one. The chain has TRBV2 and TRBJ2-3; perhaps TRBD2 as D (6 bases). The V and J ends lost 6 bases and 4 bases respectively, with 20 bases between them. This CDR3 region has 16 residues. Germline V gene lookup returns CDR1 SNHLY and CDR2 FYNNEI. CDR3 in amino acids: CASSESPGAGPDTQYF. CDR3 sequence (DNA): TGTGCCAGCAGCGAATCCCCGGGAGCTGGGCCAGATACGCAGTATTTT.

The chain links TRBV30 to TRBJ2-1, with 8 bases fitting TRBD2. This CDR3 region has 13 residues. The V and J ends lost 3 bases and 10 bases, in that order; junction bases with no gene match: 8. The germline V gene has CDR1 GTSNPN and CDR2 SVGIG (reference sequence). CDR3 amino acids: CAWRGIGGAEQFF. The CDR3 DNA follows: TGTGCCTGGAGAGGGATCGGGGGGGCCGAGCAGTTCTTC.

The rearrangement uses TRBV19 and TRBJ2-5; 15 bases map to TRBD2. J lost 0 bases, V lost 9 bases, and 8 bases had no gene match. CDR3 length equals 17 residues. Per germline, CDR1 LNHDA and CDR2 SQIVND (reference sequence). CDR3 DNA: TGTGCCAGCCGAAGGGGACTAGCGGGGGGCAACCAAGAGACCCAGTACTTC. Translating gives CASRRGLAGGNQETQYF.